Listed here are 4 T cell receptor beta chains from one sample, sequenced in a study of PD-1 blockade in classical Hodgkin lymphoma. Generated by immunoSEQ multiplex PCR, the TCRdb table keeps only in-frame clones and is missing some. The repertoire includes 57,000 or so clones, around 88% of them detected once, and around 12% sits in the top ten. Every patient had relapsed following autologous stem cell transplantation, and cohorts differed in brentuximab vedotin exposure. Specimen: peripheral blood mononuclear cells (PBMCs), collected at baseline. The receptors were gathered from a human donor with classical Hodgkin lymphoma.

This rearrangement joins TRBV6-6 to TRBJ1-3; no reliable D call. Germline V gene sequence: CDR1 MNHNY, CDR2 SVGAGI (reference sequence). V was cut by 2 bases and J by 0 bases, with 11 bases left in between. This CDR3 comprises 16 residues. In nucleotides, the CDR3 is TGTGCCAGCAGTTACGAAGGGTCGACCTCTGGAAACACCATATATTTT. Translation: CASSYEGSTSGNTIYF.

The rearrangement links TRBV7-8 to TRBJ2-1; 9 positions agree with TRBD2. J gave up 4 bases and V 4 bases, and 5 bases lay outside the gene matches. In germline, CDR1 is SGHVS, CDR2 FQNEAQ. This CDR3 comprises 15 residues. CDR3 amino acids: CASSSSGVSYNEQFF. As DNA, the CDR3 is TGTGCCAGCAGCTCTAGCGGGGTATCATACAATGAGCAGTTCTTC.

CDR3 sequence reads: CSVGQGGPETQYF. DNA for the CDR3: TGCAGCGTTGGACAGGGCGGCCCGGAGACCCAGTACTTC. V gene TRBV29-1 combines with J gene TRBJ2-5, with TRBD1 matching 7 bases. Trimming cost V 4 bases and J 5 bases; bases outside gene matches: 7. The CDR3 has 13 amino acids. Germline V gives CDR1 SQVTM, CDR2 ANQGSEA.

V and J are TRBV6-1 and TRBJ1-6, with 8 bases aligning to TRBD1. The CDR3 is made up of 14 amino acids. The trim removed 5 bases at V and 7 bases at J, leaving 4 bases unmatched. Germline CDR1 MNHNS, CDR2 SASEGT. The CDR3 DNA reads TGTGCCAGCAGTAAGGGACAGGAGAATTCACCCCTCCACTTT. The encoded protein is CASSKGQENSPLHF.